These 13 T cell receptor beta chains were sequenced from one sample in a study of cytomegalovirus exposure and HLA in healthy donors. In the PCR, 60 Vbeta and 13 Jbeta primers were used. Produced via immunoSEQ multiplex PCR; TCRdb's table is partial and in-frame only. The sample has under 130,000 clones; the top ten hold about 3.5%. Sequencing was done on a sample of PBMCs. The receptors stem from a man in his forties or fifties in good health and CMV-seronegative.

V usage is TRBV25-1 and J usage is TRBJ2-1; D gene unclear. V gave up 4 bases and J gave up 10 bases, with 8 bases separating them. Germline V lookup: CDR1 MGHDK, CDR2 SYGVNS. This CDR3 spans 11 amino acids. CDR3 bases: TGTGCCAGCAGTGGAGAGTGGGAGCAGTTCTTC. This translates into CASSGEWEQFF.

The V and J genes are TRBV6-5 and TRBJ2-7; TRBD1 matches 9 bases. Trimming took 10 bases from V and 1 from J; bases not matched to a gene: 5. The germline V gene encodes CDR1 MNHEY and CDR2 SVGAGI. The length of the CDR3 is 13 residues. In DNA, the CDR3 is TGTGCCACAAAACAGGGGGCGTCCTACGAGCAGTACTTC. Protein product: CATKQGASYEQYF.

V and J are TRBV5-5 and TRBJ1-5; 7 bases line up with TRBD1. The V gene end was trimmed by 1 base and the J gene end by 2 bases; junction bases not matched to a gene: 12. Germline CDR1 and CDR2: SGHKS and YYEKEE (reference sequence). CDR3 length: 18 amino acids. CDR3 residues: CASSLSEGATGGNQPQHF. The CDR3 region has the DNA TGTGCCAGCAGCTTGAGCGAGGGGGCCACTGGCGGCAATCAGCCCCAGCATTTT.

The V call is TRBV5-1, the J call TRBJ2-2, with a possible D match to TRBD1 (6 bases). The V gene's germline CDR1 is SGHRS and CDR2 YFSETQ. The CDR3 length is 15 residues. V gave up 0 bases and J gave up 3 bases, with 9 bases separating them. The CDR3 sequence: CASSLGSGDTGELFF. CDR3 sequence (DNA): TGCGCCAGCAGCTTGGGTTCAGGGGACACCGGGGAGCTGTTTTTT.

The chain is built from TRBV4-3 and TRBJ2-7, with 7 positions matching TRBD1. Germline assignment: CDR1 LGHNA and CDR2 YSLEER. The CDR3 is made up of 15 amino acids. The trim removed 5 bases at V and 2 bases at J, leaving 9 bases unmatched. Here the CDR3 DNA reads TGCGCCAGCAGCTTCTACAGGGGTGAGGCCTACGAGCAGTACTTC. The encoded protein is CASSFYRGEAYEQYF.

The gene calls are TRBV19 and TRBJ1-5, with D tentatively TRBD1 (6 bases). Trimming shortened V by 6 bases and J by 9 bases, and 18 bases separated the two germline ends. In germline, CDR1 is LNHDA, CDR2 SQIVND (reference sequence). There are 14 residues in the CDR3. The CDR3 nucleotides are TGTGCCAGTAGCCTCGGAGCCGGGGGGCTGCCCCAGCATTTT. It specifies CASSLGAGGLPQHF.

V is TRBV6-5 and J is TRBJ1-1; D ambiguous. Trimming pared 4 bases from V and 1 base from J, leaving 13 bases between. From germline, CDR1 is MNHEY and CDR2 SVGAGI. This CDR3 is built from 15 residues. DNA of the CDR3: TGTGCCAGCAGTTCCCCGGGATACCCGAACACTGAAGCTTTCTTT. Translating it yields CASSSPGYPNTEAFF.

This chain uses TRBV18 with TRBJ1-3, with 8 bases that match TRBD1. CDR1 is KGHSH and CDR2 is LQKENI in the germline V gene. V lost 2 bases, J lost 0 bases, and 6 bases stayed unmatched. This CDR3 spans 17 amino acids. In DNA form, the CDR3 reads TGTGCCAGCTCACCAATGGGACAGGCCTTCTCTGGAAACACCATATATTTT. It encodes CASSPMGQAFSGNTIYF.

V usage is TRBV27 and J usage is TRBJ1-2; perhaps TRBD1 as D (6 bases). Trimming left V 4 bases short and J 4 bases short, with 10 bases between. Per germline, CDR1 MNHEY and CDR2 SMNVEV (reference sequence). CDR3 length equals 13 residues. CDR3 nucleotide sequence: TGTGCCAGCAGTTCCAGGGGTGTCTATGGCTACACCTTC. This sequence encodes CASSSRGVYGYTF.

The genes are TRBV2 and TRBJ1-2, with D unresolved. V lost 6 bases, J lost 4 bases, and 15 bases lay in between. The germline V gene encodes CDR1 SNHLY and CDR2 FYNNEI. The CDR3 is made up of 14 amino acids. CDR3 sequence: CASRKAGLVYGYTF. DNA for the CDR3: TGTGCCAGCAGAAAAGCTGGGCTCGTCTATGGCTACACCTTC.

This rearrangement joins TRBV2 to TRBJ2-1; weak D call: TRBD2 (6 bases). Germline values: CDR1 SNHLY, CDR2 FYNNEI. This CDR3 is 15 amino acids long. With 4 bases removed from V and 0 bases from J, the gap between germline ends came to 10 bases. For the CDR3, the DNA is TGTGCCAGCAGTGCAGCGACTAGCTCCTACAATGAGCAGTTCTTC. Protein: CASSAATSSYNEQFF.

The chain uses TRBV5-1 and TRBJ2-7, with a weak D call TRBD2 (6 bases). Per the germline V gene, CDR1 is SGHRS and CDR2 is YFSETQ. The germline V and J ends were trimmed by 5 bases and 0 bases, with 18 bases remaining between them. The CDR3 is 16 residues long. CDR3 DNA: TGCGCCAGCAGTTATGGGGGGATCCCGGGCTCCTACGAGCAGTACTTC. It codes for CASSYGGIPGSYEQYF.

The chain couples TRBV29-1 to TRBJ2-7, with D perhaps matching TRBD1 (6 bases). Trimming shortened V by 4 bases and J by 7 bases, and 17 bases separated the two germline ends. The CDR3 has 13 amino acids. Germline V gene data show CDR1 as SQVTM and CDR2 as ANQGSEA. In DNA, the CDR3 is TGCAGCGTTGGGAGAGGGGGTCCCTCTGAGCAGTACTTC. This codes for CSVGRGGPSEQYF.